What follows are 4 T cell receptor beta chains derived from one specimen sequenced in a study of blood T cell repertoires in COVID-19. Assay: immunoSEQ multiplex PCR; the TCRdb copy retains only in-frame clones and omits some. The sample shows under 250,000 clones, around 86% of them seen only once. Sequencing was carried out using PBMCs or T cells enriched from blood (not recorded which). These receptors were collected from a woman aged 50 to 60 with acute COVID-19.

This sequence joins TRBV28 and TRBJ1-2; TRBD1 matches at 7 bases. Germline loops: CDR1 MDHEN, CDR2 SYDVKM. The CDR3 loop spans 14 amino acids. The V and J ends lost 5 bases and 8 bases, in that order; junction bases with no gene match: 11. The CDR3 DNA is TGTGCCAGCAGTCCTCGACAGGGTTTTTACGGCTACACCTTC. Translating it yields CASSPRQGFYGYTF.

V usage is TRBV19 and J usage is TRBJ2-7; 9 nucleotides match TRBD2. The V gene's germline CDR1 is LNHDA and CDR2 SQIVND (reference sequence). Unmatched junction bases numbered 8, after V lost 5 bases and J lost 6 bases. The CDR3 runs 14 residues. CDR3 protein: CASSPSGRPREQYF. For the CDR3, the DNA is TGTGCCAGTAGTCCCAGCGGGAGGCCTCGCGAGCAGTACTTC.

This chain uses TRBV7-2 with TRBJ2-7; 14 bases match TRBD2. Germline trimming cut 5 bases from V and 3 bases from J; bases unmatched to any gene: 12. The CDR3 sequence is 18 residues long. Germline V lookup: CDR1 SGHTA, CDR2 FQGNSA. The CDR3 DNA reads TGTGCCAGCAGCAAGGGACTAGCGGGGGCGGGTACTATCTACGAGCAGTACTTC. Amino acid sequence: CASSKGLAGAGTIYEQYF.

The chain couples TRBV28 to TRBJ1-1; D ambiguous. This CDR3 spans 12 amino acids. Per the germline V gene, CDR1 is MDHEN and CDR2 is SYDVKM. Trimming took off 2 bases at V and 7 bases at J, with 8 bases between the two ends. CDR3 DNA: TGTGCCAGCAGTTTACCAGATCGTGAAGCTTTCTTT. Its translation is CASSLPDREAFF.